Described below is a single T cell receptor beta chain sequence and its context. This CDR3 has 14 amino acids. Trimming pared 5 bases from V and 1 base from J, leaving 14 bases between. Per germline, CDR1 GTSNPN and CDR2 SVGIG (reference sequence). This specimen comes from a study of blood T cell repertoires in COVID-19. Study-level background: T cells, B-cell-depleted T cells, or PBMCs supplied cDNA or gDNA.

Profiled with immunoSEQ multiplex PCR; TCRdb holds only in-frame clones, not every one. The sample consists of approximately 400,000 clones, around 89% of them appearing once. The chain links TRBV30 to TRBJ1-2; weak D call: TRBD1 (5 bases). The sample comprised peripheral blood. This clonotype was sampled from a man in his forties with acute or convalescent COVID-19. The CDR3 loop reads CAWGTPGSNYGYTF. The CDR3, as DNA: TGTGCCTGGGGGACCCCGGGGAGTAACTATGGCTACACCTTC.